Below are 7 T cell receptor beta chains sequenced from a single sample in a study of shared clonotypes between healthy human individuals. Assay: immunoSEQ multiplex PCR; the TCRdb copy retains only in-frame clones and omits some. The sample lists some 1.5 million clones; 96% were seen once. The sample taken for sequencing was naive CD4+ T cells sorted from blood. Regarding subset: CD45RA+ positively selected. These receptors all stem from a man aged 25 to 40 in good health.

The rearrangement joins TRBV5-1 to TRBJ1-1; 12 nucleotides agree with TRBD1. Germline CDR1 reads SGHRS; CDR2 reads YFSETQ. This CDR3 contains 15 residues. J lost 4 bases, V lost 4 bases, and 5 bases had no gene match. The CDR3 coding sequence is TGCGCCAGCAGCCTGGGACAGGGGGCAAGCACTGAAGCTTTCTTT. The encoded protein is CASSLGQGASTEAFF.

The chain employs TRBV11-1 and TRBJ2-1; 11 bases are shared with TRBD2. V trimming: 0 bases; J trimming: 4 bases; junction bases outside the gene matches: 2. The CDR3 runs to 16 residues. CDR1 is SGHAT and CDR2 is FQDESV in the germline V gene (reference sequence). CDR3 protein: CASSLALAGDYNEQFF. In DNA form, the CDR3 reads TGTGCCAGCAGCTTAGCACTAGCGGGAGATTACAATGAGCAGTTCTTC.

This chain joins TRBV7-8 and TRBJ2-2; 13 bases fit TRBD2. V shed 2 bases, J shed 2 bases, and the junction held 2 bases outside the gene matches. Germline V gives CDR1 SGHVS, CDR2 FQNEAQ. The CDR3 has 17 amino acids. The chain's CDR3 is CASSLPGLAGNTGELFF. The DNA of the CDR3 is TGTGCCAGCAGCTTACCGGGACTAGCGGGAAACACCGGGGAGCTGTTTTTT.

The genes are TRBV6-1 and TRBJ1-2, with 10 bases that match TRBD1. The V gene end was trimmed by 1 base and the J gene end by 8 bases; junction bases not matched to a gene: 19. Germline lookup yields CDR1 MNHNS and CDR2 SASEGT. The CDR3 spans 19 residues. The chain's CDR3 is CASSEVPHRGTGVRNGYTF. The CDR3 DNA reads TGTGCCAGCAGTGAAGTTCCGCACCGAGGGACAGGGGTGCGGAACGGCTACACCTTC.

V usage is TRBV7-8 and J usage is TRBJ2-1, with 10 bases that match TRBD2. V shed 5 bases, J shed 0 bases, and the junction held 1 base outside the gene matches. This CDR3 has 15 amino acids. The germline V gene encodes CDR1 SGHVS and CDR2 FQNEAQ. The CDR3 DNA reads TGTGCCAGCAGCCAGCGGGAGGGCTCCTACAATGAGCAGTTCTTC. It yields the protein CASSQREGSYNEQFF. The full variable domain, with the rest looked up from reference TRBV7-8 and TRBJ2-1, is GAGVSQSPRYKVAKRGQDVALRCDPISGHVSLFWYQQALGQGPEFLTYFQNEAQLDKSGLPSDRFFAERPEGSVSTLKIQRTQQEDSAVYLCASSQREGSYNEQFFGPGTRLTVL.

Turning to this clone: The junction departs from the called germline gene at one end, perhaps through a read error. The chain carries TRBV7-7 and TRBJ2-3; D possibly corresponds to TRBD1 (6 bases). The CDR3 is 13 amino acids. The V gene's germline CDR1 is SSHAT and CDR2 FNYEAQ (reference sequence). CDR3 protein: CASSNDITGNKYF. The DNA of the CDR3 is TGTGCTAGCAGCAATGACATCACAGGGAATAAGTATTTT. Supplemented by reference TRBV7-7 and TRBJ2-3, the full variable domain reads GAGVSQSPRYKVTKRGQDVTLRCDPISSHATLYWYQQALGQGPEFLTYFNYEAQPDKSGLPSDRFSAERPEGSISTLTIQRTEQRDSAMYRCASSNDITGNKYFGPGTRLTVL.

The V gene is TRBV2, the J gene TRBJ2-1; weak D call: TRBD2 (5 bases). The CDR3 is 11 amino acids. The V end lost 8 bases, the J end lost 10 bases, and 12 bases lay between the germline ends. Germline V gene lookup returns CDR1 SNHLY and CDR2 FYNNEI. The CDR3 reads CASSETGEQFF. The CDR3 coding sequence is TGTGCCAGCTCAGAAACGGGAGAGCAGTTCTTC.